This note documents a single T cell receptor beta chain sequence. The sample is drawn from a study of glioma-infiltrating T cells. Study background: Approximately 920,000 peripheral T cells were targeted at roughly 4- to 11-fold coverage.

V dropped 0 bases and J dropped 5; count of bases not matched to a gene: 6. CDR3 length: 17 amino acids. Germline V CDR1 and CDR2: LNHNV, YYDKDF (reference sequence). Amplification of TCR alpha and beta CDR3 regions from RNA used iRepertoire nested multiplex PCR. TCRdb ran MiXCR on the multiplex PCR reads and lists one entry per CDR3 protein. The sample carries 300,000 to 450,000 distinct CDR3 sequences, roughly two fifths recorded once. The chain uses TRBV15 and TRBJ2-1; 11 bases line up with TRBD1. The sequenced material came from glioma tissue, nonneoplastic brain tissue, or PBMCs (not recorded which). This clonotype was sampled from a human donor with low-grade glioma or glioblastoma, undergoing nonglioma brain surgery, or in good health (not recorded which). The CDR3 spells CATSRDPPGQGDNEQFF. The CDR3 DNA reads TGTGCCACCAGCAGAGATCCCCCGGGACAGGGGGACAATGAGCAGTTCTTC.